The present entry profiles one TCR beta chain with its context. The data were taken from a study of T cell changes during pregnancy in multiple sclerosis. The repertoire was sequenced with immunoSEQ multiplex PCR; TCRdb's copy has only in-frame clones and lacks some. The sample has tens of thousands of clones; approximately 91% are singletons. Germline V CDR1 and CDR2: SGHRS, YFSETQ. V was pared by 4 bases and J by 2 bases, with 3 bases of the junction left unmatched. The CDR3 runs 15 residues. The chain has TRBV5-1 and TRBJ1-6; 7 nucleotides match TRBD1. The TCR originated in a female donor with multiple sclerosis, enrolled in a pregnancy study. The sample here was peripheral blood, taken in the third trimester of pregnancy. CDR3 region: CASSPQGTYNSPLHF. DNA of the CDR3: TGCGCCAGCAGCCCACAGGGGACCTATAATTCACCCCTCCACTTT.